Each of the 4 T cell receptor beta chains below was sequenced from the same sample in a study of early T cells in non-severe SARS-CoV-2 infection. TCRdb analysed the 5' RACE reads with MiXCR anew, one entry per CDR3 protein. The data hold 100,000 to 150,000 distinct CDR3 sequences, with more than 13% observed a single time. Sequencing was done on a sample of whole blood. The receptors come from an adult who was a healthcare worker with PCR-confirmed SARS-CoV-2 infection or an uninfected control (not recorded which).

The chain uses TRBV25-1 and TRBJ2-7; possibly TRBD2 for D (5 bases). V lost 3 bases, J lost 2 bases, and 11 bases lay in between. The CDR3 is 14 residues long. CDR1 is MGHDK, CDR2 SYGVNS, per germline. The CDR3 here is CASSEEDSPYEQYF. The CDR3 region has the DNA TGTGCCAGCAGTGAGGAGGACTCGCCCTACGAGCAGTACTTC.

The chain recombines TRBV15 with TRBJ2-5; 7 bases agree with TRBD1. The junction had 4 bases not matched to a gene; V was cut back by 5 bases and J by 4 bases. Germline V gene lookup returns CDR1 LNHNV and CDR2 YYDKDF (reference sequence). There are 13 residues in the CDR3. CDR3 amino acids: CATSLRQGETQYF. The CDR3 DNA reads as TGTGCCACCAGCCTCCGACAGGGAGAGACCCAGTACTTC.

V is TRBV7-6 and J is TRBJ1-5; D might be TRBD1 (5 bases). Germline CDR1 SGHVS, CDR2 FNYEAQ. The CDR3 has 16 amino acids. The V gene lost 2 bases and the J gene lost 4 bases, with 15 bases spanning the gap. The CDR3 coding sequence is TGTGCCAGCAGCTTAAGACCGGGACCGGTGAATCAGCCCCAGCATTTT. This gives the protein CASSLRPGPVNQPQHF.

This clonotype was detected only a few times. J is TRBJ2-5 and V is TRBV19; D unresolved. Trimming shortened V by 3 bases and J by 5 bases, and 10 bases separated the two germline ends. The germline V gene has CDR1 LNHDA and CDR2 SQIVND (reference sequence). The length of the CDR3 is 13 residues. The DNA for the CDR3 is TGTGCCAGTAGTATCCGTTACCGGGAGACCCAGTACTTC. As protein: CASSIRYRETQYF. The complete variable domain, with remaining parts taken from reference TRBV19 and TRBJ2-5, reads DGGITQSPKYLFRKEGQNVTLSCEQNLNHDAMYWYRQDPGQGLRLIYYSQIVNDFQKGDIAEGYSVSREKKESFPLTVTSAQKNPTAFYLCASSIRYRETQYFGPGTRLLVL.